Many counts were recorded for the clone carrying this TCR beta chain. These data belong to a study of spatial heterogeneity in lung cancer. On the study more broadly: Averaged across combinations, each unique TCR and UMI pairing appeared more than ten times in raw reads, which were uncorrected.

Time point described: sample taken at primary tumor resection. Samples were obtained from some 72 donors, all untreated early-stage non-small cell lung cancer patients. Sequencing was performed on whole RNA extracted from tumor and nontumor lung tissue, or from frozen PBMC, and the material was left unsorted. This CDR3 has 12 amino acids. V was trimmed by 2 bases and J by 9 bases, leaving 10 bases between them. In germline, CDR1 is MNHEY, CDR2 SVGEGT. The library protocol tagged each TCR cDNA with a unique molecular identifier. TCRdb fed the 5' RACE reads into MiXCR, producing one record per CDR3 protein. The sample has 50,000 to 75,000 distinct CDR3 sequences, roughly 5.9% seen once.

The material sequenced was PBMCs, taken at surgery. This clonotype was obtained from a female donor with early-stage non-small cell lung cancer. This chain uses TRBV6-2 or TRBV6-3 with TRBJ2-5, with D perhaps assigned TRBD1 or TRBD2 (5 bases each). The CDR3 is CASSYEGLAQYF. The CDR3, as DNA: TGTGCCAGCAGTTACGAGGGGCTGGCCCAGTACTTC.